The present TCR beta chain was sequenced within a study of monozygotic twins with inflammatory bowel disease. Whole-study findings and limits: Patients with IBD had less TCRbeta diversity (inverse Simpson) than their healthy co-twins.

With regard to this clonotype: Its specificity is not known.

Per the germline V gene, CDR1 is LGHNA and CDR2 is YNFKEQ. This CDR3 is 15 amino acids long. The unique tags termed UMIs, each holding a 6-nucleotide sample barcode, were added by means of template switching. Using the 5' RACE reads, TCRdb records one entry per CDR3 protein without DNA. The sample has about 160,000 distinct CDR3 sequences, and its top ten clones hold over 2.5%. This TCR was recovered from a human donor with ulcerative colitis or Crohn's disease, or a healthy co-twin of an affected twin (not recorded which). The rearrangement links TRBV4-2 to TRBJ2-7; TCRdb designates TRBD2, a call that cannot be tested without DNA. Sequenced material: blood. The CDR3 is CASSPRVAGAYEQYF.